The text below deals with one T cell receptor beta chain. Its antigen is unidentified. The entry originates in a study of post-analysis software for immune sequencing data. Study-level information: Recorded disease courses covered relapsing-remitting, secondary progressive and progressive-relapsing multiple sclerosis. Some patients had no subtype annotation.

CDR1 is SGHRS and CDR2 is YFSETQ in the germline V gene. V lost 4 bases and J 4 bases, leaving 20 bases between the germline ends. The CDR3 has 16 amino acids. Unique-molecular-identifier-tagged TCR beta cDNA libraries were used. TCRdb re-derived calls from the PCR reads in MiXCR, one entry per CDR3 protein. The sample lists approximately 260,000 distinct CDR3 sequences, just over 35% seen once, with 4% to 6% in the top ten. Study observations and caveats: The five TRBV segments detected at higher frequency in patients than in controls included TRBV5-6, TRBV5-1 and TRBV20-1. Normalized Chao1 diversity was significantly reduced in patients versus controls.

The TCR comes from a girl aged 10 to 17 with multiple sclerosis. The sequenced sample consisted of blood. V is TRBV5-1 and J is TRBJ1-2; perhaps TRBD1 as D (5 bases). The chain's CDR3 is CASSTAGALRIYGYTF. For the CDR3, the DNA is TGCGCCAGCAGCACCGCCGGGGCCCTGCGGATCTATGGCTACACCTTC.